Each of the 10 T cell receptor beta chains below was sequenced from the same sample in a study of shared clonotypes between healthy human individuals (dated by TCRdb to between 2020 and 2021). The library was generated by the immunoSEQ multiplex PCR assay. Sourced from immuneACCESS, this table was stored by TCRdb with only in-frame sequences that have V and J called. A share of the clones is absent; for the studies checked, an unresolved V gene accounts for under half, and the remainder has no known explanation. The sample table contains about 1 million clones; only one count was recorded for 65% to 75% of them. The top ten clonotypes cover roughly 1.5% of the sample. Sequencing used memory CD4+ T cells sorted from blood. The sample's cell subset or site label is to be understood as: CD45RA-negative fraction. These receptors were collected from a young man in good health.

This sequence joins TRBV10-3 and TRBJ2-7; 7 nucleotides match TRBD2. In germline, CDR1 is ENHRY, CDR2 SYGVKD. This CDR3 spans 15 amino acids. V was clipped by 6 bases and J by 0 bases; unmatched bases: 8. This chain's CDR3 is CAIRAHSGPSYEQYF. CDR3 nucleotide sequence: TGTGCCATCAGAGCCCATAGCGGGCCCTCCTACGAGCAGTACTTC.

The rearrangement joins TRBV7-2 to TRBJ2-3, with 11 bases aligning to TRBD2. The germline CDR1 and CDR2 sequences are SGHTA and FQGNSA. The trim removed 4 bases at V and 2 bases at J, leaving 5 bases unmatched. CDR3 length equals 16 residues. CDR3 amino acids: CASSSIAGGPTDTQYF. In nucleotides, the CDR3 is TGTGCCAGCAGCTCCATAGCGGGGGGGCCCACAGATACGCAGTATTTT.

The CDR3 sequence: CASSFRAPLANYGYTF. In DNA form, the CDR3 reads TGTGCCAGCAGCTTCAGGGCCCCTTTAGCTAACTATGGCTACACCTTC. The rearrangement joins TRBV5-4 to TRBJ1-2; possible D gene TRBD1, 5 bases. In germline, CDR1 is SGHNT, CDR2 YYREEE (reference sequence). The CDR3 is 16 residues long. V was pared by 2 bases and J by 0 bases, with 14 bases between.

Turning to this clone: Other nucleotide sequences from this sample produce the same CDR3. V usage is TRBV4-3 and J usage is TRBJ2-2; D is uncertain. Trimming pared 1 base from V and 3 bases from J, leaving 6 bases between. CDR3 size: 14 residues. Germline V gives CDR1 LGHNA, CDR2 YSLEER. CDR3 DNA sequence: TGCGCCAGCAGCCAAGGCACACACACCGGGGAGCTGTTTTTT. It codes for CASSQGTHTGELFF.

J is TRBJ2-5 and V is TRBV7-2, with 11 nucleotides matching TRBD2. V lost 1 base to trimming and J lost 6 bases; unmatched junction nucleotides: 7. Germline CDR1 is SGHTA and CDR2 is FQGNSA. The CDR3 loop spans 16 amino acids. The CDR3, as DNA: TGTGCCAGCAGCTTAGGAACTAGCGGGGGACAGAAGACCCAGTACTTC. It is translated as CASSLGTSGGQKTQYF.

The genes are TRBV7-9 and TRBJ2-7; 7 nucleotides line up with TRBD1. Germline V CDR1 and CDR2: SEHNR, FQNEAQ (reference sequence). The CDR3 length is 14 residues. The V gene end was trimmed by 5 bases and the J gene end by 2 bases; junction bases not matched to a gene: 6. As DNA, the CDR3 is TGTGCCAGCAGCACCCGACAGGGACCCTACGAGCAGTACTTC. This gives the protein CASSTRQGPYEQYF.

As concerns this clone: The junction departs from germline at one end; a sequencing error may be responsible. The chain is built from TRBV7-7 and TRBJ1-1; TRBD1 might be the D (5 bases). CDR3 length: 17 residues. Germline V lookup: CDR1 SSHAT, CDR2 FNYEAQ (reference sequence). The CDR3 DNA follows: TGTGCTAGCAGCTTACCCGCACATTGGTGTGGGGGGACTGAAGCTTTCTTT. This codes for CASSLPAHWCGGTEAFF.

Points on this clone: Other DNA sequences of this sample code for an identical CDR3. The rearrangement uses TRBV7-8 and TRBJ1-5, with D possibly TRBD1 on 6 matching bases. Trimming stripped 6 bases from V and 4 bases from J, with 10 bases between. This CDR3 is 13 amino acids long. The germline CDR1 and CDR2 sequences are SGHVS and FQNEAQ. CDR3 region: CASSRTENQPQHF. In nucleotides, the CDR3 is TGTGCCAGCAGTCGGACAGAAAATCAGCCCCAGCATTTT.

The chain joins TRBV7-2 to TRBJ2-5; D ambiguous. With 5 bases removed from V and 1 base from J, the gap between germline ends came to 8 bases. Germline lookup yields CDR1 SGHTA and CDR2 FQGNSA. The CDR3 totals 13 residues. CDR3 sequence: CASSRASQETQYF. The DNA for the CDR3 is TGTGCCAGCAGCCGAGCGAGCCAAGAGACCCAGTACTTC.

The chain joins TRBV10-3 to TRBJ1-3; the match to TRBD1 covers 9 bases. The CDR3 length is 15 residues. Germline values: CDR1 ENHRY, CDR2 SYGVKD. Unmatched junction bases numbered 3, after V lost 6 bases and J lost 0 bases. The CDR3 DNA is TGTGCCATCAGACAGGGGGCCAACTCTGGAAACACCATATATTTT. It encodes CAIRQGANSGNTIYF.